The T cell receptor (beta chain) described here comes from a study of a mutant IDH1 vaccine in newly diagnosed glioma. Time point: baseline, week 1 (first vaccination visit). This sample's treatment: pre-vaccination baseline after standard-of-care therapy. This CDR3 region has 14 residues. V lost 4 bases to trimming and J lost 0 bases, with 7 bases between them. The germline CDR1 and CDR2 sequences are LNHDA and SQIVND (reference sequence). Using immunoSEQ multiplex PCR, the repertoire was profiled, and TCRdb retains in-frame clones only, with some absent. The sample lists tens of thousands of clones, about 80% occurring once.

Sequencing was performed on PBMCs, taken from a glioma patient treated with radiotherapy, temozolomide or both. The chain is built from TRBV19 and TRBJ1-5; D not certain. The receptor was isolated from a woman aged 40 to 55 with glioma. The CDR3 coding sequence is TGTGCCAGTAGTAGGCTCAATAGCAATCAGCCCCAGCATTTT. It specifies CASSRLNSNQPQHF.